This is a list of T cell receptor beta chains from one sample in a study of cytomegalovirus exposure and HLA in healthy donors. Sequencing used immunoSEQ multiplex PCR; TCRdb keeps in-frame clones, though not all of them. The repertoire holds a few hundred thousand clones, with about 80% as singletons. Material: PBMCs. These receptors all come from a woman aged 25 to 45 in good health and CMV-seronegative. Both conserved end residues are part of each CDR3. Fields, in order: D gene, clone size, J gene, V gene, CDR3 protein, CDR3 DNA. A D gene is named only where the DNA matches it firmly. Clone size is given for some rows only: seen once, a few or many times, or a class if the clone is expanded.

d_gene: TRBD1; abundance: .; j_gene: TRBJ1-2; v_gene: TRBV7-8; CDR3aa: CASSFPWGDRRNYGYTF; CDR3nt: TGTGCCAGCAGCTTTCCCTGGGGGGACAGGCGAAACTATGGCTACACCTTC
d_gene: TRBD1; abundance: .; j_gene: TRBJ2-3; v_gene: TRBV29-1; CDR3aa: CSVRDRGDTQYF; CDR3nt: TGCAGCGTGAGGGACAGGGGAGATACGCAGTATTTT
d_gene: .; abundance: .; j_gene: TRBJ1-6; v_gene: TRBV30; CDR3aa: CAWSVGYGSPLHF; CDR3nt: TGTGCCTGGAGTGTGGGCTATGGTTCACCCCTCCACTTT
d_gene: .; abundance: few; j_gene: TRBJ1-1; v_gene: TRBV19; CDR3aa: CASSIGGSAFF; CDR3nt: TGTGCCAGTAGTATAGGAGGGTCGGCTTTCTTT
d_gene: TRBD2; abundance: .; j_gene: TRBJ2-5; v_gene: TRBV5-1; CDR3aa: CASSSTSVSQETQYF; CDR3nt: TGCGCCAGCAGCTCCACTAGCGTGTCCCAAGAGACCCAGTACTTC
d_gene: TRBD1; abundance: .; j_gene: TRBJ1-5; v_gene: TRBV30; CDR3aa: CAWNYRGNQPQHF; CDR3nt: TGTGCCTGGAATTACAGGGGAAATCAGCCCCAGCATTTT
d_gene: TRBD2; abundance: .; j_gene: TRBJ2-7; v_gene: TRBV10-3; CDR3aa: CAISSSGLYEQYF; CDR3nt: TGTGCCATCAGTTCTAGCGGGCTCTACGAGCAGTACTTC
d_gene: .; abundance: .; j_gene: TRBJ2-6; v_gene: TRBV7-2; CDR3aa: CASSLVSSGANVLTF; CDR3nt: TGTGCCAGCAGCTTAGTGTCGTCCGGGGCCAACGTCCTGACTTTC
d_gene: TRBD2; abundance: .; j_gene: TRBJ2-1; v_gene: TRBV27; CDR3aa: CASSLSIGRGYNEQFF; CDR3nt: TGTGCCAGCAGTTTATCGATCGGGAGGGGGTACAATGAGCAGTTCTTC
d_gene: TRBD2; abundance: .; j_gene: TRBJ2-2; v_gene: TRBV6-6; CDR3aa: CASSPGTSTGELFF; CDR3nt: TGTGCCAGCAGCCCTGGGACTAGCACCGGGGAGCTGTTTTTT
d_gene: TRBD2; abundance: .; j_gene: TRBJ2-7; v_gene: TRBV7-2; CDR3aa: CASSLNLAGVEQYF; CDR3nt: TGTGCCAGCAGCTTAAACCTAGCGGGGGTCGAGCAGTACTTC
d_gene: TRBD2; abundance: .; j_gene: TRBJ2-4; v_gene: TRBV6-5; CDR3aa: CASSYWAGGLQNIQYF; CDR3nt: TGTGCCAGCAGTTACTGGGCGGGAGGGCTCCAAAACATTCAGTACTTC
d_gene: TRBD2; abundance: .; j_gene: TRBJ2-3; v_gene: TRBV6-1; CDR3aa: CASSGLAGEDTQYF; CDR3nt: TGTGCCAGCAGTGGACTAGCGGGGGAAGATACGCAGTATTTT
d_gene: .; abundance: .; j_gene: TRBJ1-1; v_gene: TRBV5-1; CDR3aa: CASQSRGSGNGEAFF; CDR3nt: TGCGCCAGCCAGTCCCGGGGTTCCGGGAACGGTGAAGCTTTCTTT
d_gene: TRBD2; abundance: .; j_gene: TRBJ2-5; v_gene: TRBV5-1; CDR3aa: CASSSGTSGSFRETQYF; CDR3nt: TGCGCCAGCAGCTCCGGGACTAGCGGGAGTTTCCGGGAGACCCAGTACTTC
d_gene: .; abundance: .; j_gene: TRBJ1-4; v_gene: TRBV30; CDR3aa: CAWTQGGWSEKLFF; CDR3nt: TGTGCCTGGACCCAAGGGGGTTGGAGTGAAAAACTGTTTTTT
d_gene: .; abundance: .; j_gene: TRBJ1-5; v_gene: TRBV4-1; CDR3aa: CASSQDGYQPQHF; CDR3nt: TGCGCCAGCAGCCAAGACGGTTACCAGCCCCAGCATTTT
d_gene: .; abundance: .; j_gene: TRBJ1-6; v_gene: TRBV27; CDR3aa: CASSLVTGNSYNSPLHF; CDR3nt: TGTGCCAGCAGTTTAGTTACCGGGAACTCCTATAATTCACCCCTCCACTTT
d_gene: TRBD2; abundance: .; j_gene: TRBJ2-1; v_gene: TRBV29-1; CDR3aa: CSVEDRRLAGVRNEQFF; CDR3nt: TGCAGCGTTGAAGATCGACGACTAGCGGGAGTTCGGAATGAGCAGTTCTTC
d_gene: TRBD1; abundance: once; j_gene: TRBJ2-1; v_gene: TRBV6-1; CDR3aa: CASSVTGGSYNEQFF; CDR3nt: TGTGCCAGCAGTGTAACAGGGGGCTCCTACAATGAGCAGTTCTTC
d_gene: TRBD1; abundance: .; j_gene: TRBJ2-7; v_gene: TRBV30; CDR3aa: CAWSTGQGAYEQYF; CDR3nt: TGTGCCTGGAGTACAGGACAGGGGGCCTACGAGCAGTACTTC
d_gene: TRBD2; abundance: .; j_gene: TRBJ2-7; v_gene: TRBV6-6; CDR3aa: CASSLSTSGRGYEQYF; CDR3nt: TGTGCCAGCAGTCTCTCCACTAGCGGGAGAGGATACGAGCAGTACTTC
d_gene: TRBD2; abundance: once; j_gene: TRBJ2-7; v_gene: TRBV11-2; CDR3aa: CASSQVPGGAPFPYEQYF; CDR3nt: TGTGCCAGCAGCCAAGTGCCGGGGGGGGCCCCATTTCCCTACGAGCAGTACTTC
d_gene: .; abundance: few; j_gene: TRBJ2-3; v_gene: TRBV9; CDR3aa: CASSVGLSSTDTQYF; CDR3nt: TGTGCCAGCAGCGTAGGACTTTCTAGCACAGATACGCAGTATTTT
d_gene: .; abundance: .; j_gene: TRBJ1-3; v_gene: TRBV10-3; CDR3aa: CAIRREREGTGNTIYF; CDR3nt: TGTGCCATCCGGCGTGAGAGGGAAGGAACTGGAAACACCATATATTTT
d_gene: TRBD2; abundance: once; j_gene: TRBJ2-7; v_gene: TRBV7-6; CDR3aa: CASSPNLAGYEQYF; CDR3nt: TGTGCCAGCAGCCCAAATCTAGCGGGATACGAGCAGTACTTC
d_gene: .; abundance: once; j_gene: TRBJ2-2; v_gene: TRBV9; CDR3aa: CASSVVPGQSTGELFF; CDR3nt: TGTGCCAGCAGCGTAGTTCCAGGACAGAGCACCGGGGAGCTGTTTTTT
d_gene: .; abundance: .; j_gene: TRBJ2-2; v_gene: TRBV27; CDR3aa: CASSPHLNTGELFF; CDR3nt: TGTGCCAGCAGTCCCCACTTGAACACCGGGGAGCTGTTTTTT
d_gene: .; abundance: .; j_gene: TRBJ2-1; v_gene: TRBV6-1; CDR3aa: CASSRNEQFF; CDR3nt: TGTGCCAGCAGCCGCAATGAGCAGTTCTTC
d_gene: TRBD1; abundance: few; j_gene: TRBJ1-2; v_gene: TRBV9; CDR3aa: CASSTHGTGATNYGYTF; CDR3nt: TGTGCCAGCAGCACCCACGGGACAGGCGCTACTAACTATGGCTACACCTTC
d_gene: TRBD1; abundance: .; j_gene: TRBJ1-1; v_gene: TRBV19; CDR3aa: CASSIAGTGGYEAFF; CDR3nt: TGTGCCAGTAGTATTGCCGGGACAGGGGGCTATGAAGCTTTCTTT
d_gene: TRBD1; abundance: .; j_gene: TRBJ2-7; v_gene: TRBV7-2; CDR3aa: CASARQGHEQYF; CDR3nt: TGTGCCAGCGCGAGACAGGGGCACGAGCAGTACTTC
d_gene: .; abundance: .; j_gene: TRBJ1-5; v_gene: TRBV15; CDR3aa: CATSRDFGSEWPQHF; CDR3nt: TGTGCCACCAGCAGAGATTTCGGTTCCGAATGGCCCCAGCATTTT
d_gene: .; abundance: .; j_gene: TRBJ2-7; v_gene: TRBV19; CDR3aa: CASSIHRTYEQYF; CDR3nt: TGTGCCAGTAGTATACACAGGACCTACGAGCAGTACTTC
d_gene: .; abundance: .; j_gene: TRBJ2-5; v_gene: TRBV5-6; CDR3aa: CASSQISYFTQETQYF; CDR3nt: TGTGCCAGCAGCCAGATCTCTTATTTCACCCAAGAGACCCAGTACTTC
d_gene: .; abundance: .; j_gene: TRBJ2-7; v_gene: TRBV7-3; CDR3aa: CASSLEGVGYEQYF; CDR3nt: TGTGCCAGCAGCTTAGAGGGGGTGGGGTACGAGCAGTACTTC
d_gene: TRBD2; abundance: once; j_gene: TRBJ2-3; v_gene: TRBV6-4; CDR3aa: CASSDSASGNTDTQYF; CDR3nt: TGTGCCAGCAGTGACTCAGCTAGCGGTAACACAGATACGCAGTATTTT
d_gene: .; abundance: .; j_gene: TRBJ1-2; v_gene: TRBV28; CDR3aa: CASGGTGYGYTF; CDR3nt: TGTGCCAGTGGAGGGACGGGCTATGGCTACACCTTC
d_gene: .; abundance: .; j_gene: TRBJ1-6; v_gene: TRBV30; CDR3aa: CAWSSGQGALHF; CDR3nt: .
d_gene: .; abundance: .; j_gene: TRBJ2-7; v_gene: TRBV9; CDR3aa: CASSGQLADEQYF; CDR3nt: TGTGCCAGCAGCGGACAACTAGCTGACGAGCAGTACTTC
d_gene: .; abundance: .; j_gene: TRBJ1-5; v_gene: TRBV7-9; CDR3aa: CASSPGLEWDQPQHF; CDR3nt: TGTGCCAGCAGCCCAGGACTCGAATGGGATCAGCCCCAGCATTTT
d_gene: TRBD1; abundance: many; j_gene: TRBJ2-6; v_gene: TRBV4-2; CDR3aa: CASSQKGDSSGANVLTF; CDR3nt: TGTGCCAGCAGCCAGAAGGGGGACAGCTCTGGGGCCAACGTCCTGACTTTC
d_gene: .; abundance: few; j_gene: TRBJ1-5; v_gene: TRBV5-5; CDR3aa: CASSLAGRGQPQHF; CDR3nt: TGTGCCAGCAGCTTGGCAGGGAGGGGTCAGCCCCAGCATTTT
d_gene: .; abundance: .; j_gene: TRBJ1-1; v_gene: TRBV15; CDR3aa: CATSREVVVNTEAFF; CDR3nt: TGTGCCACCAGCAGAGAAGTGGTAGTGAACACTGAAGCTTTCTTT
d_gene: .; abundance: .; j_gene: TRBJ1-5; v_gene: TRBV6-5; CDR3aa: CASSYSRGAQPQHF; CDR3nt: TGTGCCAGCAGTTACTCGCGGGGGGCTCAGCCCCAGCATTTT
d_gene: .; abundance: once; j_gene: TRBJ2-3; v_gene: TRBV20-1; CDR3aa: CSAYRADTQYF; CDR3nt: TGCAGTGCTTACAGGGCAGATACGCAGTATTTT
d_gene: TRBD1; abundance: few; j_gene: TRBJ2-7; v_gene: TRBV30; CDR3aa: CAWSLRDRTLREQYF; CDR3nt: TGTGCCTGGAGTCTCCGGGACAGGACCCTCCGGGAGCAGTACTTC
d_gene: .; abundance: .; j_gene: TRBJ1-2; v_gene: TRBV27; CDR3aa: CASSNTANPNYGYTF; CDR3nt: TGTGCCAGCAGTAATACAGCAAACCCAAACTATGGCTACACCTTC
d_gene: .; abundance: .; j_gene: TRBJ2-1; v_gene: TRBV11-2; CDR3aa: CASSLSGYIEQFF; CDR3nt: TGTGCCAGCAGCTTAAGCGGTTACATTGAGCAGTTCTTC
d_gene: .; abundance: .; j_gene: TRBJ1-2; v_gene: TRBV28; CDR3aa: CASTLISSGLGYGYTF; CDR3nt: TGTGCCAGCACTTTAATCTCCTCAGGGCTGGGCTATGGCTACACCTTC
d_gene: .; abundance: .; j_gene: TRBJ2-7; v_gene: TRBV5-4; CDR3aa: CASSPTGPYTEQYF; CDR3nt: TGTGCCAGCAGCCCGACAGGACCCTACACGGAGCAGTACTTC
d_gene: .; abundance: .; j_gene: TRBJ2-1; v_gene: TRBV6-5; CDR3aa: CASSYSDSARAEQFF; CDR3nt: TGTGCCAGCAGTTACTCGGACTCCGCCCGGGCTGAGCAGTTCTTC
d_gene: .; abundance: once; j_gene: TRBJ2-1; v_gene: TRBV9; CDR3aa: CASSVGAGEYNEQFF; CDR3nt: TGTGCCAGCAGCGTAGGAGCGGGCGAGTACAATGAGCAGTTCTTC
d_gene: TRBD1; abundance: .; j_gene: TRBJ1-1; v_gene: TRBV5-1; CDR3aa: CASSLEGQGNTEAFF; CDR3nt: TGCGCCAGCAGCTTAGAAGGACAGGGCAACACTGAAGCTTTCTTT
d_gene: TRBD2; abundance: .; j_gene: TRBJ2-7; v_gene: TRBV30; CDR3aa: CAWSSGSSYEQYF; CDR3nt: TGTGCCTGGAGTAGCGGGAGTTCCTACGAGCAGTACTTC
d_gene: .; abundance: .; j_gene: TRBJ1-4; v_gene: TRBV6-6; CDR3aa: CASSYGGQLGEKLFF; CDR3nt: TGTGCCAGCAGTTACGGCGGACAGCTCGGGGAAAAACTGTTTTTT